These T cell receptor beta chains were read from a single sample in a study of blood T cell repertoires in COVID-19. Sequencing used immunoSEQ multiplex PCR; TCRdb keeps in-frame clones, though not all of them. Among some 180,000 clones listed, 80% to 90% were seen once. Specimen: peripheral blood. The receptors here all came from a man between 65 and 85 years old with active or convalescent COVID-19. Both conserved end residues are trimmed from each CDR3. Fields, in order: CDR3 length, V gene, clone size, J gene, CDR3 protein. Only some rows state a clone size, as once, few, many or a class for expanded clones.

cdr3_length: 13
v_call: TRBV5-5
clone_size: .
j_call: TRBJ2-1
cdr3_aa: ASSLTGTSYNEQF

cdr3_length: 13
v_call: TRBV20-1
clone_size: .
j_call: TRBJ1-1
cdr3_aa: SASNRARGGTEAF

cdr3_length: 13
v_call: TRBV3-1/TRBV3-2
clone_size: .
j_call: TRBJ2-3
cdr3_aa: ASSQSRGRTDTQY

cdr3_length: 13
v_call: TRBV15
clone_size: .
j_call: TRBJ2-5
cdr3_aa: ATTPMAGGRETQY

cdr3_length: 9
v_call: TRBV5-1
clone_size: .
j_call: TRBJ1-1
cdr3_aa: ASSYDSEAF

cdr3_length: 16
v_call: TRBV5-1
clone_size: .
j_call: TRBJ2-3
cdr3_aa: ASSSRPDRVGRTDTQY

cdr3_length: 11
v_call: TRBV5-1
clone_size: .
j_call: TRBJ2-7
cdr3_aa: ASSRLVDYEQY

cdr3_length: 14
v_call: TRBV3-1/TRBV3-2
clone_size: .
j_call: TRBJ2-2
cdr3_aa: ASSQRQDLNTGELF

cdr3_length: 12
v_call: TRBV18
clone_size: .
j_call: TRBJ1-2
cdr3_aa: ASSQPTGGSGYT

cdr3_length: 14
v_call: TRBV7-8
clone_size: .
j_call: TRBJ2-1
cdr3_aa: ASSSNLQGLVNEQF

cdr3_length: 13
v_call: TRBV3-1/TRBV3-2
clone_size: .
j_call: TRBJ2-7
cdr3_aa: ASSPWTEVSYEQY

cdr3_length: 13
v_call: TRBV19
clone_size: few
j_call: TRBJ1-1
cdr3_aa: ASSPRGVTNTEAF

cdr3_length: 13
v_call: TRBV5-4
clone_size: .
j_call: TRBJ2-1
cdr3_aa: ASSLSGKPKDEQF

cdr3_length: 13
v_call: TRBV5-1
clone_size: .
j_call: TRBJ2-1
cdr3_aa: ASSWGQSSVGEQF

cdr3_length: 13
v_call: TRBV5-8
clone_size: .
j_call: TRBJ2-2
cdr3_aa: ASSFVQANTGELF

cdr3_length: 14
v_call: TRBV4-3
clone_size: .
j_call: TRBJ1-2
cdr3_aa: ASSQDVPSRAYGYT

cdr3_length: 14
v_call: TRBV7-9
clone_size: .
j_call: TRBJ1-5
cdr3_aa: ASSLAGTEHNQPQH

cdr3_length: 12
v_call: TRBV6-2/TRBV6-3
clone_size: .
j_call: TRBJ1-5
cdr3_aa: ASSYTGSNQPQH

cdr3_length: 13
v_call: TRBV7-9
clone_size: .
j_call: TRBJ1-5
cdr3_aa: ASSLAGTEDQPQH

cdr3_length: 12
v_call: TRBV6-5
clone_size: .
j_call: TRBJ1-1
cdr3_aa: ASTTLDGPNEAF

cdr3_length: 16
v_call: TRBV13
clone_size: .
j_call: TRBJ2-7
cdr3_aa: ASSQAWTRTGRTYEQY

cdr3_length: 11
v_call: TRBV10-3
clone_size: .
j_call: TRBJ2-5
cdr3_aa: AISVSGVETQY

cdr3_length: 13
v_call: TRBV5-8
clone_size: .
j_call: TRBJ1-2
cdr3_aa: ASSLDRILDYGYT

cdr3_length: 14
v_call: TRBV5-1
clone_size: .
j_call: TRBJ1-1
cdr3_aa: ASSLASPNSYTEAF

cdr3_length: 12
v_call: TRBV5-4
clone_size: .
j_call: TRBJ2-1
cdr3_aa: ASSAGLAGGQQF

cdr3_length: 13
v_call: TRBV5-1
clone_size: .
j_call: TRBJ1-6
cdr3_aa: ASSAAGLENSPLH

cdr3_length: 11
v_call: TRBV28
clone_size: .
j_call: TRBJ2-5
cdr3_aa: ASSFEGLETQY

cdr3_length: 15
v_call: TRBV7-9
clone_size: .
j_call: TRBJ2-3
cdr3_aa: ASSYRGGPTASDTQY

cdr3_length: 11
v_call: TRBV12-3/TRBV12-4
clone_size: few
j_call: TRBJ2-5
cdr3_aa: ASSFAGLETQY

cdr3_length: 14
v_call: TRBV18
clone_size: few
j_call: TRBJ1-4
cdr3_aa: ASSPPRNRGDEKLF

cdr3_length: 11
v_call: TRBV12-3/TRBV12-4
clone_size: once
j_call: TRBJ1-5
cdr3_aa: ASSTGRDQPQH

cdr3_length: 13
v_call: TRBV6-2/TRBV6-3
clone_size: .
j_call: TRBJ2-7
cdr3_aa: ASSSRLAGDYEQY

cdr3_length: 13
v_call: TRBV15
clone_size: .
j_call: TRBJ2-4
cdr3_aa: ATSRDTGAKNIQY

cdr3_length: 12
v_call: TRBV19
clone_size: .
j_call: TRBJ1-1
cdr3_aa: ASTLTRGGSEAF

cdr3_length: 13
v_call: TRBV18
clone_size: .
j_call: TRBJ1-5
cdr3_aa: ASSPGQGHNQPQH

cdr3_length: 13
v_call: TRBV5-6
clone_size: .
j_call: TRBJ1-2
cdr3_aa: ASSDTRGWYYGYT

cdr3_length: 13
v_call: TRBV2
clone_size: .
j_call: TRBJ2-1
cdr3_aa: ASSTTGPSYNEQF

cdr3_length: 12
v_call: TRBV11-2
clone_size: .
j_call: TRBJ1-1
cdr3_aa: ASSWAGLNTEAF

cdr3_length: 11
v_call: TRBV29-1
clone_size: .
j_call: TRBJ1-5
cdr3_aa: SVAGQEGQPQH

cdr3_length: 12
v_call: TRBV2
clone_size: .
j_call: TRBJ1-1
cdr3_aa: ASRSGQTNTEAF

cdr3_length: 13
v_call: TRBV28
clone_size: .
j_call: TRBJ1-1
cdr3_aa: ASSLAGRSDTEAF

cdr3_length: 11
v_call: TRBV29-1
clone_size: few
j_call: TRBJ2-7
cdr3_aa: SVRGQTSYEQY

cdr3_length: 14
v_call: TRBV4-1
clone_size: once
j_call: TRBJ1-5
cdr3_aa: ASSQDRGGLNQPQH

cdr3_length: 9
v_call: TRBV28
clone_size: .
j_call: TRBJ2-1
cdr3_aa: ASSDRDRRF

cdr3_length: 12
v_call: TRBV9
clone_size: .
j_call: TRBJ2-7
cdr3_aa: ASSVFPGKNGQY

cdr3_length: 13
v_call: TRBV9
clone_size: .
j_call: TRBJ2-1
cdr3_aa: ASSVSAGFNNEQF

cdr3_length: 13
v_call: TRBV18
clone_size: .
j_call: TRBJ1-4
cdr3_aa: ASSLRGAANEKLF

cdr3_length: 10
v_call: TRBV30
clone_size: .
j_call: TRBJ1-1
cdr3_aa: AWRRVNTEAF

cdr3_length: 13
v_call: TRBV27
clone_size: once
j_call: TRBJ2-7
cdr3_aa: ASSPLQEKTYEQY

cdr3_length: 12
v_call: TRBV7-2
clone_size: .
j_call: TRBJ1-2
cdr3_aa: ASIRGGALYGYT

cdr3_length: 13
v_call: TRBV24-1
clone_size: .
j_call: TRBJ2-1
cdr3_aa: ATSQTGEGRREQF